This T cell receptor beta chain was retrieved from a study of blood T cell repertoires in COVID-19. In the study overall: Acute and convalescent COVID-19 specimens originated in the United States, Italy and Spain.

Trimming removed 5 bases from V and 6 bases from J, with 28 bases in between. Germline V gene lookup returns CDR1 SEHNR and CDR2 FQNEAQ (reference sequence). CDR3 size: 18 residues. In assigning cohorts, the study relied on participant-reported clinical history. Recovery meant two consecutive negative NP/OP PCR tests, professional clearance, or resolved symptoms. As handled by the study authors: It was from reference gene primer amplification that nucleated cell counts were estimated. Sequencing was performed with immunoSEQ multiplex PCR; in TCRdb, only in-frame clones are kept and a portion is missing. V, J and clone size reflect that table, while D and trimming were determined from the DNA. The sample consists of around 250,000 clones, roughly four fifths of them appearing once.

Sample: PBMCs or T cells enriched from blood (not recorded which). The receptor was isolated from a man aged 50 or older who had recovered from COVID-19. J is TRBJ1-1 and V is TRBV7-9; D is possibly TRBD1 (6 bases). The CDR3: CASSQLVFLGEQGSEAFF. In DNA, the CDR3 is TGTGCCAGCAGCCAATTAGTTTTTTTGGGTGAACAGGGTTCTGAAGCTTTCTTT.